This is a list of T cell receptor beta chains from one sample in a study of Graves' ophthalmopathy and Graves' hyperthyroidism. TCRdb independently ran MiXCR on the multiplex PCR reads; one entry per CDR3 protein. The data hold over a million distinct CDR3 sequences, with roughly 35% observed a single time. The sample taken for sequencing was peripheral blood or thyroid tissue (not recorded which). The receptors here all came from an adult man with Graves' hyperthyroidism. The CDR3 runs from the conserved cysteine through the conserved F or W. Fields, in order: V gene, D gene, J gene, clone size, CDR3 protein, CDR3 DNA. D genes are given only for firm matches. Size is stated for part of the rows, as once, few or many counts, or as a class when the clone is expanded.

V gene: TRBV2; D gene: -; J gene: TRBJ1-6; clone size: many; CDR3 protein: CASSDGPNSPLHF; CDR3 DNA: TGTGCCAGCAGTGACGGACCGAACTCACCCCTCCACTTT
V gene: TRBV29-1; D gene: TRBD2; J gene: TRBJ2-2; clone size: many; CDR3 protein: CSALVLAGVGELFF; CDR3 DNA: TGCAGCGCACTCGTCCTAGCGGGAGTCGGGGAGCTGTTTTTT
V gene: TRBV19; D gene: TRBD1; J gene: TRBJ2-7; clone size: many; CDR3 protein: CASKPGTGLDEQYF; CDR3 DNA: TGTGCCAGCAAACCTGGGACAGGGCTTGACGAGCAGTACTTC
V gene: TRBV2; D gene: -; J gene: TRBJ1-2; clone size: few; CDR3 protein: CASSEGLKGGYGYTF; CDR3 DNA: TGTGCCAGCAGTGAAGGCCTGAAGGGTGGCTATGGCTACACCTTC
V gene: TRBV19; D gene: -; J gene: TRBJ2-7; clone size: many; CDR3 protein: CASLDVAGSSYEQYF; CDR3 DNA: TGTGCCAGTCTTGACGTGGCAGGGAGCTCCTACGAGCAGTACTTC
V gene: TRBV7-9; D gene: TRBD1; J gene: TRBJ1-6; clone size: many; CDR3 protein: CASSPGTAIEVLHF; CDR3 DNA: TGTGCCAGCAGCCCTGGGACAGCTATCGAGGTCCTCCACTTT
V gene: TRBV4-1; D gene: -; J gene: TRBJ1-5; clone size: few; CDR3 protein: CASSQDSSTASNQPQHF; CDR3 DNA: TGCGCCAGCAGCCAAGACTCTTCGACAGCAAGCAATCAGCCCCAGCATTTT
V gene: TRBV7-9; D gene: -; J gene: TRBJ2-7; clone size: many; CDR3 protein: CASSFKESYEQYF; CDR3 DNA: TGTGCCAGCAGCTTCAAGGAGTCCTACGAGCAGTACTTC
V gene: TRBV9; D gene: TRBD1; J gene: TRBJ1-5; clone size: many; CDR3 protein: CASSVGTARNQPQHF; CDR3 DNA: TGTGCCAGCAGCGTGGGGACAGCCCGCAATCAGCCCCAGCATTTT
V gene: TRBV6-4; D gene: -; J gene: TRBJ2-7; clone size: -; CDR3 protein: CASSDFNGDSYEQYF; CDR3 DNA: TGTGCCAGCAGTGACTTCAATGGAGACTCCTACGAGCAGTACTTC
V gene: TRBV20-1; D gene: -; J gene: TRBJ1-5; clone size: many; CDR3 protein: CSARDPRVGQPQHF; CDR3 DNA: TGCAGTGCTAGAGATCCCAGGGTTGGGCAGCCCCAGCATTTT
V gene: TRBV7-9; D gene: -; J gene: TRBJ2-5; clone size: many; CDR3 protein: CASSLRPRGQETQYF; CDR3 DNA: TGTGCCAGCAGCTTAAGGCCCAGGGGCCAAGAGACCCAGTACTTC
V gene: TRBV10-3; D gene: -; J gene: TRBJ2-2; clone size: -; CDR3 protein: CAISPQTGNTGELFF; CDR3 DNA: TGTGCCATCAGTCCTCAGACAGGGAACACCGGGGAGCTGTTTTTT
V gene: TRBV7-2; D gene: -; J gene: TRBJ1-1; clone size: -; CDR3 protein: CASSPGQKYEAFF; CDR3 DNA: TGTGCCAGCAGCCCTGGACAGAAATATGAAGCTTTCTTT
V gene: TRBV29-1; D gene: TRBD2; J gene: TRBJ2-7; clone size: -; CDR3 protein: CSLGGFAYEQYF; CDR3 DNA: TGCAGCTTGGGGGGGTTTGCCTACGAGCAGTACTTC
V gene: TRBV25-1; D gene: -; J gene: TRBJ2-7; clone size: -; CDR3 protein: CASSEYAQGSYEQYF; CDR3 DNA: TGTGCCAGCAGTGAATATGCACAGGGTTCCTACGAGCAGTACTTC
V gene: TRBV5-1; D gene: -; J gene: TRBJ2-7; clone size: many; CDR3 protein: CASSLGGGLQYF; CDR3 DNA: TGCGCCAGCAGCTTAGGGGGTGGTCTGCAGTACTTC
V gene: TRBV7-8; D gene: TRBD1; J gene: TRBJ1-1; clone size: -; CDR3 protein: CASSLGVRGAEAFF; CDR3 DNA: TGTGCCAGCAGCTTAGGAGTCAGGGGGGCTGAAGCTTTCTTT
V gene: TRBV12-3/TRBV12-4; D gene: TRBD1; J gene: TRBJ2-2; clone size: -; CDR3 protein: CASSFQQGARELFF; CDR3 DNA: TGTGCCAGCAGTTTTCAGCAGGGGGCCCGGGAGCTGTTTTTT
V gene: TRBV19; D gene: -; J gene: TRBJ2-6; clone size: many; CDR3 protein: CASTDSMEYSGANVLTF; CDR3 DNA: TGTGCCAGTACCGACAGCATGGAATACTCTGGGGCCAACGTCCTGACTTTC
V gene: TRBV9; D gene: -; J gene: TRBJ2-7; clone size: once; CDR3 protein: CASSGGMDGLVRSYGQYF; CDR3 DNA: TGTGCCAGCAGCGGAGGGATGGACGGGCTAGTGCGCTCCTACGGGCAGTACTTC
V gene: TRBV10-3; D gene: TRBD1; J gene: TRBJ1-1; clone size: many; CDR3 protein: CAISESGQGLSEAFF; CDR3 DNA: TGTGCCATCAGTGAGTCGGGACAGGGGTTGTCTGAAGCTTTCTTT
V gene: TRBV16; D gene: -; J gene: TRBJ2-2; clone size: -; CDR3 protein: CASSPRTPNTGELFF; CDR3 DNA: TGTGCCAGCAGCCCGCGGACTCCTAACACCGGGGAGCTGTTTTTT
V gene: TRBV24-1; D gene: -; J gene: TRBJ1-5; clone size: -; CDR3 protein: CATRGHDQPQHF; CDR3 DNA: TGTGCCACCAGGGGTCATGATCAGCCCCAGCATTTT
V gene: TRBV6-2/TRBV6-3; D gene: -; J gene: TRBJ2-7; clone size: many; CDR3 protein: CASAMNIYEQYF; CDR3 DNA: TGTGCCAGCGCTATGAACATCTACGAGCAGTACTTC
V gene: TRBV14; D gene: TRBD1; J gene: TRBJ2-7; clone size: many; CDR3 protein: CASRLTGGTEQYF; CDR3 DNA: TGTGCCAGCAGATTGACAGGGGGCACCGAGCAGTACTTC
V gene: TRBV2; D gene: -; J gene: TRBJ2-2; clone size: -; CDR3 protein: CASRTDRNTGELFF; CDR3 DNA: TGTGCCAGCAGAACCGACAGGAACACCGGGGAGCTGTTTTTT